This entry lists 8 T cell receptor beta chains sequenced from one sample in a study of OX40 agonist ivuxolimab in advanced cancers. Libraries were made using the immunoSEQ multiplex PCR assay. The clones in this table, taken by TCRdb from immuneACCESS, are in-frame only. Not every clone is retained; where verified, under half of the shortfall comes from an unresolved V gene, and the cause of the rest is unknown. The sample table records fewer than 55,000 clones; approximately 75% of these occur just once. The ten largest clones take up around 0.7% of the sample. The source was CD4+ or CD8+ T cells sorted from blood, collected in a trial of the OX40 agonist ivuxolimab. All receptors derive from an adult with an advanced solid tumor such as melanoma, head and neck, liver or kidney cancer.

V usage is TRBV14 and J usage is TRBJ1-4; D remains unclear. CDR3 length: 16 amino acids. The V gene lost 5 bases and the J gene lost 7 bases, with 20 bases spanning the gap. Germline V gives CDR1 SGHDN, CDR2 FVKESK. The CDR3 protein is CASSFRTGLLGEKLFF. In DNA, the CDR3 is TGTGCCAGCAGCTTCCGGACGGGCTTACTTGGTGAAAAACTGTTTTTT.

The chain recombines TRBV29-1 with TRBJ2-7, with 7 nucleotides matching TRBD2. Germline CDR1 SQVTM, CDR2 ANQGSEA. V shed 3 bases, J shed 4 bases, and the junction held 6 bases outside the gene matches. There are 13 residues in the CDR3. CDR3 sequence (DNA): TGCAGCGTTGATGGTCAGGGAGGGTACGAGCAGTACTTC. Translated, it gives CSVDGQGGYEQYF.

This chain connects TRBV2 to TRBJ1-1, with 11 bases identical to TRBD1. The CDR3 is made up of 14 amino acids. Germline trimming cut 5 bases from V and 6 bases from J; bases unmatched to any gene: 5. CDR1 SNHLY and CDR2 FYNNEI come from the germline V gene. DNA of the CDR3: TGTGCCAGCAGTTATTCGGGACAGGGGGCTGAAGCTTTCTTT. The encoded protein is CASSYSGQGAEAFF.

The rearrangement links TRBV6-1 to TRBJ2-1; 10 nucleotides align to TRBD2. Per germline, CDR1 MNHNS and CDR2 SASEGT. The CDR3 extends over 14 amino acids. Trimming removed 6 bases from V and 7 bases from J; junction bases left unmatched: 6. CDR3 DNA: TGTGCCAGCAGGCCGGGACTAGCGTGGAATGAGCAGTTCTTC. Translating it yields CASRPGLAWNEQFF.

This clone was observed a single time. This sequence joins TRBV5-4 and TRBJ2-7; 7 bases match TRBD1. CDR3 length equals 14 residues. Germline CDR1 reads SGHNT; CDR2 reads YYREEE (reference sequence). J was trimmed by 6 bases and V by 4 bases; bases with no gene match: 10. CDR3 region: CASSPAGTVSEQYF. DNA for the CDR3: TGTGCCAGCAGCCCGGCCGGGACAGTGAGCGAGCAGTACTTC.

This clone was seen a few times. The CDR3 region is CASSLGTGQETQYF. CDR3 in DNA: TGTGCCAGCAGCTTGGGTACAGGCCAAGAGACCCAGTACTTC. J is TRBJ2-5 and V is TRBV11-2; D may be TRBD1 (5 bases). The CDR3 has 14 residues. The V end lost 3 bases, the J end lost 1 base, and 9 bases lay between the germline ends. CDR1 and CDR2 from the germline V gene are SGHAT and FQNNGV.

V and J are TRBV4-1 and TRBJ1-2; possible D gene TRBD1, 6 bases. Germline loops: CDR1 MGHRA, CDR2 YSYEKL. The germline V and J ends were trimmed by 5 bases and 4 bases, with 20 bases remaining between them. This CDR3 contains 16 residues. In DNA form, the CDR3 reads TGCGCCAGCAGCGCACTCCCCCGGGACATCACCTATGGCTACACCTTC. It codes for CASSALPRDITYGYTF.

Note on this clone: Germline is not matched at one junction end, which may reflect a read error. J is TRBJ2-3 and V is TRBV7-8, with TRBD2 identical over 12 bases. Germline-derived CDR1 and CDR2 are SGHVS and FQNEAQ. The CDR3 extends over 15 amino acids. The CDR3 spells CASSLAGGNGDTQYF. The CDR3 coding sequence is TGTGCCAGCAGCCTAGCGGGGGGGAATGGAGATACGCAGTATTTT.